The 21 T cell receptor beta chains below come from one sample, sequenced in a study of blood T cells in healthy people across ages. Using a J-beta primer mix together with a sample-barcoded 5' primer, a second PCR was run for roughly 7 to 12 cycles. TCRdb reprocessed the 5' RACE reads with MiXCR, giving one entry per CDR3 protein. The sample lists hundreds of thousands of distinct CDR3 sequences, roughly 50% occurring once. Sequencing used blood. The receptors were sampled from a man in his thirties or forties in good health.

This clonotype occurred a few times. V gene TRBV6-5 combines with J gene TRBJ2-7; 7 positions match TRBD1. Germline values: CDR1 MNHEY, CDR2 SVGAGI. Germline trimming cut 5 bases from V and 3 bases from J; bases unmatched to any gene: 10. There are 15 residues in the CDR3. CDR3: CASSRDRDKVYEQYF. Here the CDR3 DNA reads TGTGCCAGCAGTCGCGACAGGGATAAGGTCTACGAGCAGTACTTC.

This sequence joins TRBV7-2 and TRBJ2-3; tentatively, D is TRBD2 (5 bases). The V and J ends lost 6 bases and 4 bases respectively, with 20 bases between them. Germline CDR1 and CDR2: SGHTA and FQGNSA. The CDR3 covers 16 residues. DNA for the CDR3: TGTGCCAGCAGGCTTGAGCGGCAATCCGGGGCAGATACGCAGTATTTT. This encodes CASRLERQSGADTQYF.

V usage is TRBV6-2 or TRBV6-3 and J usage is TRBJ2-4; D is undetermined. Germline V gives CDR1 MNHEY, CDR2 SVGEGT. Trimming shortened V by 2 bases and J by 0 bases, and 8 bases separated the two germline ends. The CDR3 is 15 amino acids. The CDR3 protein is CASSYDEVAKNIQYF. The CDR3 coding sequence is TGTGCCAGCAGTTACGACGAGGTAGCCAAAAACATTCAGTACTTC.

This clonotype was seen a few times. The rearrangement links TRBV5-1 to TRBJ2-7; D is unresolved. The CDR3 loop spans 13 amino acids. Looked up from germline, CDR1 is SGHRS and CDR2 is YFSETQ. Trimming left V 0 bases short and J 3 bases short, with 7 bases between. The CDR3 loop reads CASSLAAGYEQYF. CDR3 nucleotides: TGCGCCAGCAGCTTGGCCGCCGGCTACGAGCAGTACTTC.

As DNA, the CDR3 is TGTGCCAGCAGCCGGGACAGACCTGAAGCTTTCTTT. It is translated as CASSRDRPEAFF. This chain joins TRBV7-9 and TRBJ1-1, with 7 bases fitting TRBD1. The CDR3 covers 12 residues. The ends lost 5 bases at V and 6 bases at J; junction bases unmatched: 3. CDR1 is SEHNR and CDR2 is FQNEAQ in the germline V gene (reference sequence).

CDR3 amino acids: CASSRSQGNEQFF. The CDR3 DNA reads as TGTGCCAGCAGTCGCAGCCAGGGGAATGAGCAGTTCTTC. This sequence joins TRBV12-3 or TRBV12-4 and TRBJ2-1, with a weak D call TRBD1 (6 bases). V was clipped by 5 bases and J by 7 bases, with 12 bases between them. This CDR3 has 13 residues.

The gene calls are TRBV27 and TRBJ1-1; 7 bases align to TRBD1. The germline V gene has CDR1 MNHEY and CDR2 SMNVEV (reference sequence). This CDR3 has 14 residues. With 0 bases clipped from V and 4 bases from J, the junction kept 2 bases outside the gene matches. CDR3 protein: CASSLSYRGTEAFF. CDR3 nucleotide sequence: TGTGCCAGCAGTTTATCATACAGGGGCACTGAAGCTTTCTTT.

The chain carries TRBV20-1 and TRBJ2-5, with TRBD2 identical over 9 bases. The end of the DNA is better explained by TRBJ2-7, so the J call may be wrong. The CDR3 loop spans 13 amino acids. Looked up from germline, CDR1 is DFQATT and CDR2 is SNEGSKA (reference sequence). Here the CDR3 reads CSAKQSGRHEQYF. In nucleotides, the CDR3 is TGCAGTGCCAAACAGAGCGGGAGGCACGAGCAGTACTTC.

CDR3 in DNA: TGCAGCGTTGGTGGGACAGGAGGGCCAACTGAAGCTTTCTTT. It specifies CSVGGTGGPTEAFF. This chain links TRBV29-1 with TRBJ1-1; 8 bases match TRBD1. Germline-derived CDR1 and CDR2 are SQVTM and ANQGSEA. V was pared by 4 bases and J by 5 bases, with 9 bases of the junction left unmatched. The length of the CDR3 is 14 residues.

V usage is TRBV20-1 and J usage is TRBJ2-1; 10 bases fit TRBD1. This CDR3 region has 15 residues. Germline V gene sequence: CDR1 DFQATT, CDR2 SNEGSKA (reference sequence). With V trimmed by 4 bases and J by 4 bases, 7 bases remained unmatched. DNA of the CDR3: TGCAGTGCTATTGACCGGGACAGGGGTTACAATGAGCAGTTCTTC. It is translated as CSAIDRDRGYNEQFF.

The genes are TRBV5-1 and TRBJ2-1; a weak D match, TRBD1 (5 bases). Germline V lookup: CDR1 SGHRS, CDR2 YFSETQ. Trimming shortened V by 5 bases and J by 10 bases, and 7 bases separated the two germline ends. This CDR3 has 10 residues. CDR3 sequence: CASRGLEQFF. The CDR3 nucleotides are TGCGCCAGCAGGGGGCTGGAGCAGTTCTTC.

CDR3: CASSANGVGTGYGYTF. CDR3 bases: TGTGCCAGCAGCGCCAACGGGGTTGGGACGGGGTATGGCTACACCTTC. The chain recombines TRBV7-2 with TRBJ1-2; TRBD1 is a possible D gene (5 bases). V was cut by 5 bases and J by 5 bases, with 21 bases left in between. This CDR3 contains 16 residues. Germline assignment: CDR1 SGHTA and CDR2 FQGNSA.

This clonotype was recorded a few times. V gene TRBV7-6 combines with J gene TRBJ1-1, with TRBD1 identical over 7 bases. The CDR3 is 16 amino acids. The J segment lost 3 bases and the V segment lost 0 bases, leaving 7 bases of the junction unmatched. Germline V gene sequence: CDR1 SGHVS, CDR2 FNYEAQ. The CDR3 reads CASSLAGGTAHTEAFF. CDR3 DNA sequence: TGTGCCAGCAGCTTAGCCGGCGGGACAGCACACACTGAAGCTTTCTTT.

DNA for the CDR3: TGTGCCAGCAGTTTCGGACAGGTTGGTAGGGAGCAGTACTTC. Its translation is CASSFGQVGREQYF. The chain joins TRBV11-2 to TRBJ2-7, with 7 bases identical to TRBD1. CDR3 size: 14 residues. J lost 7 bases, V lost 6 bases, and 12 bases had no gene match. Germline V gene sequence: CDR1 SGHAT, CDR2 FQNNGV.

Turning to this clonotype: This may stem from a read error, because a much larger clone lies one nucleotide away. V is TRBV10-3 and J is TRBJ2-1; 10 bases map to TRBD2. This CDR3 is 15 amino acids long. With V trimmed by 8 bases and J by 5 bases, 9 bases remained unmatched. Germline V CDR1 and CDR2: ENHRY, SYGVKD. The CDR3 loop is CAIAGPAGGNNEQFF. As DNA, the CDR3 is TGTGCCATCGCTGGTCCAGCGGGAGGGAACAATGAGCAGTTCTTC.

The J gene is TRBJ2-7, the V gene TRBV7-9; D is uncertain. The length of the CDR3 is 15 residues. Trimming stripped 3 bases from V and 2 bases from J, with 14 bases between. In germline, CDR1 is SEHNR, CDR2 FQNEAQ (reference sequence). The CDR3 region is CASSFGRVPPYEQYF. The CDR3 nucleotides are TGTGCCAGCAGCTTTGGCCGGGTACCCCCCTACGAGCAGTACTTC.

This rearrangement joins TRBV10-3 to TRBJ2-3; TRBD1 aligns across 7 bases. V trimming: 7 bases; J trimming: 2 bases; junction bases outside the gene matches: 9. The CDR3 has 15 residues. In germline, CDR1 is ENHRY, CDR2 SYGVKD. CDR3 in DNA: TGTGCCATCAACAATCAGGGGGAGTCCACAGATACGCAGTATTTT. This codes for CAINNQGESTDTQYF.

CDR3 sequence: CASGIDSTDTQYF. The CDR3 coding sequence is TGTGCCAGCGGAATTGATAGCACAGATACGCAGTATTTT. The chain couples TRBV7-9 to TRBJ2-3; D uncertain. Trimming pared 8 bases from V and 0 bases from J, leaving 9 bases between. Germline CDR1 SEHNR, CDR2 FQNEAQ (reference sequence). The CDR3 is 13 amino acids.

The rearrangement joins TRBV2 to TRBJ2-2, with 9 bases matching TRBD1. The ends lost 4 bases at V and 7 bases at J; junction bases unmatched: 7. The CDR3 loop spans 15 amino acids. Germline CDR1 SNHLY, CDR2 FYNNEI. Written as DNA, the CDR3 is TGTGCCAGCAGTGTACAGGGGGCGCTGATCGGGGAGCTGTTTTTT. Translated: CASSVQGALIGELFF.

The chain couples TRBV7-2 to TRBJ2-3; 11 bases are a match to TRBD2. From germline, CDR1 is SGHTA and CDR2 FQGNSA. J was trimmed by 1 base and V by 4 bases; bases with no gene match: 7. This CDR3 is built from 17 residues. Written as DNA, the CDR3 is TGTGCCAGCAGCTATAGCGGGAGGGCCGAGGGCACAGATACGCAGTATTTT. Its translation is CASSYSGRAEGTDTQYF.

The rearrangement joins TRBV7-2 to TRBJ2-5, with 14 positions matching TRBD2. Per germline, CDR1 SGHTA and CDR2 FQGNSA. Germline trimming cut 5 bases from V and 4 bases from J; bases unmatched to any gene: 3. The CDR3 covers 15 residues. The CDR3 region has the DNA TGTGCCAGCAGCATGGGACTAGCGGGAGTAGAGACCCAGTACTTC. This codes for CASSMGLAGVETQYF.